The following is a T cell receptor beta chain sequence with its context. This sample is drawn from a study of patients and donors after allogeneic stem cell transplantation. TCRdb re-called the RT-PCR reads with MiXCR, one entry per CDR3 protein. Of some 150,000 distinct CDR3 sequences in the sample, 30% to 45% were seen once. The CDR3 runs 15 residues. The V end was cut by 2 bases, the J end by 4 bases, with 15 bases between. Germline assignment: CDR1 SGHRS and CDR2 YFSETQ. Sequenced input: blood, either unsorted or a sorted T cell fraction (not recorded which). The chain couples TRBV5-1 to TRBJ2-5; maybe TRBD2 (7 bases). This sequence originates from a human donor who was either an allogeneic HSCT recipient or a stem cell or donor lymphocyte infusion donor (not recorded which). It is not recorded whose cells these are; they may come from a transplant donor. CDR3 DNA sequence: TGCGCCAGCAGCTTACCCGGGGGGCTGTCAGAGACCCAGTACTTC. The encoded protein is CASSLPGGLSETQYF.